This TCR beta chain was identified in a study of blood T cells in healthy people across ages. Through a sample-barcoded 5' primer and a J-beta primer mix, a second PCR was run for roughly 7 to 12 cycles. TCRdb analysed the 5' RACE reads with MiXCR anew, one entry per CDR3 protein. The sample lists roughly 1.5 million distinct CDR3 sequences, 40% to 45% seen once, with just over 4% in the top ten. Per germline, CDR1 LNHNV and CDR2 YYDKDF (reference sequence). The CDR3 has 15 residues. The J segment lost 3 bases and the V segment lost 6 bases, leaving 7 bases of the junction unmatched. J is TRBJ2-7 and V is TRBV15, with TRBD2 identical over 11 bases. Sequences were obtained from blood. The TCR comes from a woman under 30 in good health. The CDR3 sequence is CATSPPGLADYEQYF. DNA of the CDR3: TGTGCCACCAGTCCCCCGGGACTAGCGGACTACGAGCAGTACTTC. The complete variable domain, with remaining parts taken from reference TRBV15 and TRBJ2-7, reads DAMVIQNPRYQVTQFGKPVTLSCSQTLNHNVMYWYQQKSSQAPKLLFHYYDKDFNNEADTPDNFQSRRPNTSFCFLDIRSPGLGDTAMYLCATSPPGLADYEQYFGPGTRLTVT.